Below are 11 T cell receptor beta chains sequenced from a single sample in a study of cytomegalovirus exposure and HLA in healthy donors. The PCR employed 60 Vbeta primers together with 13 Jbeta primers. Data came from immunoSEQ multiplex PCR; TCRdb stores just in-frame clones and leaves some out. Seen here are about 140,000 clones, 73% observed once, and the top ten hold 1% to 1.5%. Sequenced sample: PBMCs. All receptors come from a woman aged 40-49 years in good health and CMV-seronegative.

This rearrangement joins TRBV19 to TRBJ2-2, with 10 bases fitting TRBD2. The trim removed 6 bases at V and 4 bases at J, leaving 11 bases unmatched. The V gene's germline CDR1 is LNHDA and CDR2 SQIVND (reference sequence). This CDR3 contains 17 residues. The CDR3 protein is CASSDGLAGGITGELFF. The CDR3 region has the DNA TGTGCCAGTAGCGATGGTTTAGCGGGGGGAATCACCGGGGAGCTGTTTTTT.

J is TRBJ1-2 and V is TRBV7-2, with no clear D. CDR1 and CDR2 (germline): SGHTA, FQGNSA. V gave up 2 bases and J gave up 0 bases, with 7 bases separating them. CDR3 size: 14 residues. The CDR3 DNA reads TGTGCCAGCAGCTTAAACCAGGCTAACTATGGCTACACCTTC. Its protein product is CASSLNQANYGYTF.

V usage is TRBV27 and J usage is TRBJ1-5; D is unclear. V was shortened by 2 bases and J by 4 bases, with 9 bases between the two germline ends. Germline CDR1 reads MNHEY; CDR2 reads SMNVEV (reference sequence). The CDR3 extends over 14 amino acids. CDR3 coding DNA: TGTGCCAGCAGTTTAAACAGACCTAATCAGCCCCAGCATTTT. Protein product: CASSLNRPNQPQHF.

The chain has TRBV2 and TRBJ2-1, with 8 bases matching TRBD2. CDR3 size: 16 residues. CDR1 and CDR2 from the germline V gene are SNHLY and FYNNEI. The V and J ends lost 5 bases and 6 bases, in that order; junction bases with no gene match: 12. The CDR3 DNA follows: TGTGCCAGCAGTCCTCGACGGGGGGGCGTTTCCAATGAGCAGTTCTTC. It translates to CASSPRRGGVSNEQFF.

This clone was seen only a few times. This sequence joins TRBV6-6 and TRBJ1-5; D might be TRBD1 (5 bases). Germline CDR1 is MNHNY and CDR2 is SVGAGI (reference sequence). Trimming stripped 0 bases from V and 6 bases from J, with 6 bases between. This CDR3 is built from 13 residues. The CDR3 region is CASSYSGVQPQHF. The DNA for the CDR3 is TGTGCCAGCAGTTACTCAGGGGTTCAGCCCCAGCATTTT.

The J gene is TRBJ1-2, the V gene TRBV12-5, with 8 nucleotides matching TRBD1. Losses at the gene ends were 3 bases for V and 6 bases for J; bases not matched to a gene: 15. This CDR3 is built from 17 residues. Germline CDR1 is LGHNT and CDR2 is FRNRAP. As DNA, the CDR3 is TGTGCTAGTGGTTTTGGGGCCCCGGGACAGGAGATAGATGGCTACACCTTC. This sequence encodes CASGFGAPGQEIDGYTF.

The CDR3: CASSQELGGSQHF. The CDR3 coding sequence is TGCGCCAGCAGCCAGGAACTGGGAGGATCCCAGCATTTT. The rearrangement uses TRBV4-3 and TRBJ1-5; no clear D. CDR3 length: 13 amino acids. The germline V gene encodes CDR1 LGHNA and CDR2 YSLEER. Trimming pared 3 bases from V and 11 bases from J, leaving 14 bases between.

The chain has TRBV2 and TRBJ2-3, with a weak D call TRBD2 (6 bases). Germline values: CDR1 SNHLY, CDR2 FYNNEI. This CDR3 has 15 amino acids. Trimming removed 4 bases at V and 2 bases at J, with 13 bases between. The CDR3 nucleotides are TGTGCCAGCAGTGCCGGGGCGGGAACCACAGATACGCAGTATTTT. Amino acids: CASSAGAGTTDTQYF.

The chain's CDR3 is CASSLGARAVEETQYF. The CDR3 DNA follows: TGTGCCAGCAGCTTGGGGGCCAGGGCGGTTGAGGAGACCCAGTACTTC. The chain recombines TRBV5-8 with TRBJ2-5, with D possibly being TRBD1 (5 bases). Trimming stripped 0 bases from V and 5 bases from J, with 17 bases between. CDR3 length equals 16 residues. Germline CDR1 SGHTS, CDR2 YDEGEE.

This clone was seen only a few times. This sequence joins TRBV2 and TRBJ1-1, with a weak D call TRBD1 (6 bases). From germline, CDR1 is SNHLY and CDR2 FYNNEI. The CDR3 loop spans 15 amino acids. V was trimmed by 7 bases and J by 0 bases, leaving 15 bases between them. The chain's CDR3 is CASTLRGGLNTEAFF. The CDR3 DNA is TGTGCCAGCACCCTACGGGGGGGCCTGAACACTGAAGCTTTCTTT.

This rearrangement joins TRBV6-5 to TRBJ1-2; TRBD1 matches at 7 bases. The germline V gene encodes CDR1 MNHEY and CDR2 SVGAGI. This CDR3 has 13 amino acids. The junction had 7 bases not matched to a gene; V was cut back by 4 bases and J by 8 bases. The chain's CDR3 is CASSSGGSQGYTF. The DNA for the CDR3 is TGTGCCAGCAGTTCAGGGGGTTCGCAAGGCTACACCTTC.